A single sample gave rise to the 15 T cell receptor beta chains below, sequenced in a study of technical replicates of blood from a few donors. The method was immunoSEQ multiplex PCR; TCRdb's version includes in-frame clones alone and lacks a portion of them. The table lists about 69,000 clones, 88% of them singletons. Material: PBMCs. The receptor set was obtained from a human donor in good health. Some clones in this sample may be carry-over from other donors' samples.

V and J are TRBV5-6 and TRBJ1-5, with 7 positions matching TRBD1. Germline V gene data show CDR1 as SGHDT and CDR2 as YYEEEE. The CDR3 contains 14 residues. J lost 3 bases, V lost 4 bases, and 4 bases had no gene match. The CDR3 reads CASSHQGVNQPQHF. CDR3 sequence (DNA): TGTGCCAGCAGCCATCAGGGGGTCAATCAGCCCCAGCATTTT.

The chain is built from TRBV11-2 and TRBJ2-1, with TRBD2 identical over 9 bases. V dropped 5 bases and J dropped 6; count of bases not matched to a gene: 8. This CDR3 has 15 residues. Germline-derived CDR1 and CDR2 are SGHAT and FQNNGV. The CDR3 DNA follows: TGTGCCAGCAGCGCGACTAGCGGAGGGGGCAATGAGCAGTTCTTC. Protein sequence: CASSATSGGGNEQFF.

This chain links TRBV6-5 with TRBJ2-5; 9 bases align to TRBD1. This CDR3 contains 14 residues. V lost 5 bases, J lost 5 bases, and 6 bases stayed unmatched. CDR1 and CDR2 (germline): MNHEY, SVGAGI. CDR3 sequence (DNA): TGTGCCAGCAGTCCGAGGACAGGGGCCGAGACCCAGTACTTC. It encodes CASSPRTGAETQYF.

The genes are TRBV30 and TRBJ2-3; TRBD2 aligns across 7 bases. Germline trimming cut 3 bases from V and 1 base from J; bases unmatched to any gene: 1. This CDR3 comprises 13 residues. Germline assignment: CDR1 GTSNPN and CDR2 SVGIG (reference sequence). The CDR3 here is CAWRTSGTDTQYF. In DNA form, the CDR3 reads TGTGCCTGGAGAACTAGCGGCACAGATACGCAGTATTTT.

The V gene is TRBV11-2, the J gene TRBJ1-6; a weak D match, TRBD1 (6 bases). V was shortened by 5 bases and J by 10 bases, with 24 bases between the two germline ends. The CDR3 is 17 amino acids. Germline CDR1 reads SGHAT; CDR2 reads FQNNGV. CDR3 in DNA: TGTGCCAGCAGCCTTACGGGGGGGCCCGTAAGGGGATCACCCCTCCACTTT. Translation gives CASSLTGGPVRGSPLHF.

The chain uses TRBV5-1 and TRBJ2-1; TRBD2 might be the D (6 bases). The V end lost 5 bases, the J end lost 8 bases, and 14 bases lay between the germline ends. Germline lookup yields CDR1 SGHRS and CDR2 YFSETQ. This CDR3 has 13 amino acids. The CDR3 bases are TGCGCCAGCAGATTCGGGACTGGGGATGAGCAGTTCTTC. Its translation: CASRFGTGDEQFF.

The rearrangement joins TRBV5-5 to TRBJ2-2; 12 bases line up with TRBD2. The CDR3 is made up of 18 amino acids. Germline V gene sequence: CDR1 SGHKS, CDR2 YYEKEE (reference sequence). V lost 0 bases and J lost 5; bases outside the gene matches: 8. DNA for the CDR3: TGTGCCAGCAGCTTGGGGACTAGCGGGGCCCCTAGGACCGGGGAGCTGTTTTTT. This gives the protein CASSLGTSGAPRTGELFF.

V usage is TRBV5-1 and J usage is TRBJ1-3, with TRBD1 as a possible D gene (5 bases). Trimming removed 0 bases from V and 4 bases from J, with 11 bases in between. Germline assignment: CDR1 SGHRS and CDR2 YFSETQ. The CDR3 consists of 15 residues. The chain's CDR3 is CASSLAGVDGNTIYF. CDR3 DNA sequence: TGCGCCAGCAGCTTGGCGGGGGTAGACGGAAACACCATATATTTT.

The table lists this clone with a few counts. The rearrangement links TRBV9 to TRBJ2-3; the D gene is possibly TRBD2 (6 bases). This CDR3 has 16 residues. Deletions cut 4 bases from V and 6 bases from J, with 21 bases between. Germline loops: CDR1 SGDLS, CDR2 YYNGEE. The CDR3 loop reads CASSPSGGAGADTQYF. The CDR3 DNA reads as TGTGCCAGCAGCCCCAGTGGAGGGGCCGGTGCCGATACGCAGTATTTT.

The chain recombines TRBV2 with TRBJ2-6; TRBD1 matches 7 bases. The CDR3 runs 15 residues. The J segment lost 0 bases and the V segment lost 8 bases, leaving 4 bases of the junction unmatched. The V gene's germline CDR1 is SNHLY and CDR2 FYNNEI. The CDR3 reads CASVGQISGANVLTF. For the CDR3, the DNA is TGTGCCAGCGTGGGACAGATCTCTGGGGCCAACGTCCTGACTTTC.

This clone is a singleton in its sample. The V call is TRBV7-6, the J call TRBJ2-4, with D perhaps matching TRBD1 (6 bases). In germline, CDR1 is SGHVS, CDR2 FNYEAQ. The V end was cut by 1 base, the J end by 8 bases, with 12 bases between. CDR3 length equals 14 residues. CDR3 nucleotides: TGTGCCAGCAGCTTAGGGGCCAGGGGAGACATTCAGTACTTC. It is translated as CASSLGARGDIQYF. Complete variable domain (other parts from reference TRBV7-6 and TRBJ2-4): GAGVSQSPRYKVTKRGQDVALRCDPISGHVSLYWYRQALGQGPEFLTYFNYEAQQDKSGLPNDRFSAERPEGSISTLTIQRTEQRDSAMYRCASSLGARGDIQYFGAGTRLSVL.

J is TRBJ2-2 and V is TRBV19, with no clear D. Per germline, CDR1 LNHDA and CDR2 SQIVND (reference sequence). The CDR3 extends over 14 amino acids. Trimming left V 3 bases short and J 3 bases short, with 8 bases between. CDR3 amino acids: CASSIGADTGELFF. The CDR3 coding sequence is TGTGCCAGTAGTATCGGAGCTGACACCGGGGAGCTGTTTTTT.

The V call is TRBV6-5, the J call TRBJ1-2; TRBD1 matches 10 bases. The V gene end was trimmed by 6 bases and the J gene end by 6 bases; junction bases not matched to a gene: 7. This CDR3 region has 14 residues. Germline V lookup: CDR1 MNHEY, CDR2 SVGAGI. CDR3 DNA sequence: TGTGCCAGCAGAACCCCGGGACAGGGGAATGGCTACACCTTC. Its translation: CASRTPGQGNGYTF.

The count of this clone is one. V usage is TRBV7-9 and J usage is TRBJ2-7; a weak D match, TRBD1 (6 bases). V was trimmed by 5 bases and J by 6 bases, leaving 20 bases between them. Germline V gene lookup returns CDR1 SEHNR and CDR2 FQNEAQ (reference sequence). The CDR3 is made up of 15 amino acids. The CDR3 loop reads CASSPNRAGEREQYF. The CDR3 DNA reads as TGTGCCAGCAGCCCCAACCGGGCAGGGGAGCGCGAGCAGTACTTC.

The chain joins TRBV6-6 to TRBJ2-7; 11 bases line up with TRBD2. Germline CDR1 MNHNY, CDR2 SVGAGI (reference sequence). The CDR3 length is 16 residues. The ends lost 5 bases at V and 4 bases at J; junction bases unmatched: 10. CDR3 nucleotides: TGTGCCAGCAGTCACGGCCTAGCGGGAGGACGATACGAGCAGTACTTC. It codes for CASSHGLAGGRYEQYF.